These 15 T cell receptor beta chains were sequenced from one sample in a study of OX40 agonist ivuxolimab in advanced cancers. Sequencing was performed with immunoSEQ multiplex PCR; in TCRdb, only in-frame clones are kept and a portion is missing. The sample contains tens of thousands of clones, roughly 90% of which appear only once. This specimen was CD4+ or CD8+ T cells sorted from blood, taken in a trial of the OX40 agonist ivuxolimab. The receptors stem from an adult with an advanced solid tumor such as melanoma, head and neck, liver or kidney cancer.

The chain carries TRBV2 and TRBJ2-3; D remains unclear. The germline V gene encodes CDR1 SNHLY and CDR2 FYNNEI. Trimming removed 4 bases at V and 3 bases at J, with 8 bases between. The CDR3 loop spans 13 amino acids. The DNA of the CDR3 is TGTGCCAGCAGTGCGAGACTTACAGATACGCAGTATTTT. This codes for CASSARLTDTQYF.

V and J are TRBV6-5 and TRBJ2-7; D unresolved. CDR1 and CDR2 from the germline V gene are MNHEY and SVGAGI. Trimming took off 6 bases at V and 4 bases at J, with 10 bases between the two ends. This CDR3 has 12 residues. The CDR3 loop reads CASRSTVYEQYF. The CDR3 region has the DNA TGTGCCAGCAGATCCACCGTTTACGAGCAGTACTTC.

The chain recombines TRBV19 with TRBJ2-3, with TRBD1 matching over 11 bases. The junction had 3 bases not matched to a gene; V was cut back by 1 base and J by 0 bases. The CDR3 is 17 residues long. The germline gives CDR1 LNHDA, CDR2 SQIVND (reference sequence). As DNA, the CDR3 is TGTGCCAGTAGTATAGGTTGGACAGGGGGCAGCACAGATACGCAGTATTTT. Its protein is CASSIGWTGGSTDTQYF.

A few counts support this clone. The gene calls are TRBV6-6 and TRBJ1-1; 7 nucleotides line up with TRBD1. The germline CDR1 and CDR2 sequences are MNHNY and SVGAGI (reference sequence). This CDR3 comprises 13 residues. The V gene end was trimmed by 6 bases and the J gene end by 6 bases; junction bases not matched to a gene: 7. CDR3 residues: CASRWTGQSEAFF. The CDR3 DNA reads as TGTGCCAGCAGGTGGACAGGCCAGTCTGAAGCTTTCTTT.

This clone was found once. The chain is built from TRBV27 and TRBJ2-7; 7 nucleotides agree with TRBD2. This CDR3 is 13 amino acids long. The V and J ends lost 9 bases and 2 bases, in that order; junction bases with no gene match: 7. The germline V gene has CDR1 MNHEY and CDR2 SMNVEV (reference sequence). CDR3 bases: TGTGCCAGTGGCCGGGGGGAAACCTACGAGCAGTACTTC. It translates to CASGRGETYEQYF.

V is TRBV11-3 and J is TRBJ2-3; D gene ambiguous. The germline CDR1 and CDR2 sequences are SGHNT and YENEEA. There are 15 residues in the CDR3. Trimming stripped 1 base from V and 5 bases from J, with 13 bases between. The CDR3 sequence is CASSLGHTVIDTQYF. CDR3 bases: TGTGCCAGCAGCTTAGGACACACTGTAATAGATACGCAGTATTTT.

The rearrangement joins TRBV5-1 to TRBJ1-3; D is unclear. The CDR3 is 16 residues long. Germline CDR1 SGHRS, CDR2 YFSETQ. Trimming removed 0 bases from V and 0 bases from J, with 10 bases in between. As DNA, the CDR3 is TGCGCCAGCAGCTTGGAAGCCTCTTACTCTGGAAACACCATATATTTT. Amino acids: CASSLEASYSGNTIYF.

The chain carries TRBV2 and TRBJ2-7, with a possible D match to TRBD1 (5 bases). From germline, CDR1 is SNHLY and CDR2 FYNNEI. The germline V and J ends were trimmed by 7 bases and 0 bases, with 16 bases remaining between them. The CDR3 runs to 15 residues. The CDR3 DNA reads TGTGCCAGCATGTTTCAGGGCCCGAGCTCCTACGAGCAGTACTTC. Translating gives CASMFQGPSSYEQYF. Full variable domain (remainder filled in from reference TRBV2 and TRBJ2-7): EPEVTQTPSHQVTQMGQEVILRCVPISNHLYFYWYRQILGQKVEFLVSFYNNEISEKSEIFDDQFSVERPDGSNFTLKIRSTKLEDSAMYFCASMFQGPSSYEQYFGPGTRLTVT.

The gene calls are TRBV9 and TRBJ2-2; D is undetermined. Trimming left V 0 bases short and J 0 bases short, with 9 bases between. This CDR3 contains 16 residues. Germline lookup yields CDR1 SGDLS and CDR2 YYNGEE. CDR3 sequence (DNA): TGTGCCAGCAGCGTAGATAACATAGCGAACACCGGGGAGCTGTTTTTT. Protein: CASSVDNIANTGELFF.

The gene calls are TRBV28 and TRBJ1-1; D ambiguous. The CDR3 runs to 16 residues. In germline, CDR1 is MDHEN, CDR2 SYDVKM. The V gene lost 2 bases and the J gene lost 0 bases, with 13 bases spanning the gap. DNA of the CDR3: TGTGCCAGCAGTTTAATAAGAGGCCCCCTGAACACTGAAGCTTTCTTT. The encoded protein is CASSLIRGPLNTEAFF.

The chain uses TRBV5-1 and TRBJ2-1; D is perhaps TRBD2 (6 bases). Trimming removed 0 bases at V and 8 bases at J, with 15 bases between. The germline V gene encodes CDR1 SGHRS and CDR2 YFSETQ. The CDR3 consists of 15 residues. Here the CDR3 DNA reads TGCGCCAGCAGCTTGGCTGGGGCTAGCGTCTATGAGCAGTTCTTC. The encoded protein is CASSLAGASVYEQFF.

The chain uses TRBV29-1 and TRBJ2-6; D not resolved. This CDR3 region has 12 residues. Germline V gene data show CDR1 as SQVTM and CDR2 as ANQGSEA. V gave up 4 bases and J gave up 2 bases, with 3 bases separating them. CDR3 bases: TGCAGCGTTGTAACTGGGGCCAACGTCCTGACTTTC. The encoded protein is CSVVTGANVLTF.

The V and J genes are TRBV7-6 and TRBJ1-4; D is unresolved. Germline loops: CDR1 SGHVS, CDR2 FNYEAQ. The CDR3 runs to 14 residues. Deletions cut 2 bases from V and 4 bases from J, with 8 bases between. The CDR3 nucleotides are TGTGCCAGCAGCTTAACCGGGAGTAATGAAAAACTGTTTTTT. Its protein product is CASSLTGSNEKLFF. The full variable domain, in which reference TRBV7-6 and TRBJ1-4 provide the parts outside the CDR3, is GAGVSQSPRYKVTKRGQDVALRCDPISGHVSLYWYRQALGQGPEFLTYFNYEAQQDKSGLPNDRFSAERPEGSISTLTIQRTEQRDSAMYRCASSLTGSNEKLFFGSGTQLSVL.

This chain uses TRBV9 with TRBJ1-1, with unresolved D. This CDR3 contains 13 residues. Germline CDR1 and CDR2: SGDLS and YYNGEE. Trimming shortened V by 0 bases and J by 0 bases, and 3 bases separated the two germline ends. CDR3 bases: TGTGCCAGCAGCGTAGGCATGAACACTGAAGCTTTCTTT. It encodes CASSVGMNTEAFF.

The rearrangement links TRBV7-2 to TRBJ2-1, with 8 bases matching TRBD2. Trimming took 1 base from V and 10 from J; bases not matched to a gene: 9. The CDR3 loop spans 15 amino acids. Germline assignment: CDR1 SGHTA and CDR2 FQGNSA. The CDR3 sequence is CASSLGGGRPPEQFF. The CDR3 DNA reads TGTGCCAGCAGCTTAGGGGGCGGGAGGCCCCCCGAGCAGTTCTTC. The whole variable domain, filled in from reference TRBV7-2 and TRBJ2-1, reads GAGVSQSPSNKVTEKGKDVELRCDPISGHTALYWYRQSLGQGLEFLIYFQGNSAPDKSGLPSDRFSAERTGGSVSTLTIQRTQQEDSAVYLCASSLGGGRPPEQFFGPGTRLTVL.